Below, one T cell receptor (beta chain) is given with its context. The sample comes from a study of blood T cell repertoires in COVID-19. Here immunoSEQ multiplex PCR was the method, and the copy in TCRdb shows in-frame clones only, minus some. The sample includes some 41,000 clones, over 75% seen only once; the top ten take more than 30%. V shed 6 bases, J shed 0 bases, and the junction held 10 bases outside the gene matches. Germline assignment: CDR1 MNHEY and CDR2 SMNVEV (reference sequence). CDR3 length: 17 residues. This sequence originates from a man in his forties or fifties with active or convalescent COVID-19. The sequencing input was peripheral blood. The V gene is TRBV27, the J gene TRBJ1-1; TRBD1 aligns across 10 bases. The CDR3 sequence is CASRDTWTGGLNTEAFF. The DNA for the CDR3 is TGTGCCAGCAGGGATACCTGGACAGGGGGGTTGAACACTGAAGCTTTCTTT.